This is a list of T cell receptor beta chains from one sample in a study of cytomegalovirus exposure and HLA in healthy donors. Using immunoSEQ multiplex PCR, the repertoire was profiled, and TCRdb retains in-frame clones only, with some absent. The sample yields about 110,000 clones, roughly 73% seen once. The specimen sequenced was PBMCs. The receptor source for this set is a man aged 30 to 45 in good health and CMV-seronegative. The conserved cysteine and the conserved F or W are not part of the CDR3 here.

cdr3_aa v_call
ASSFSQGGDTQY TRBV5-1
ATSRSLTGLSTDTQY TRBV15
ASSARGIETQY TRBV6-1
ASSAGEMGNQPQH TRBV18
ASSPGWWANAEAF TRBV18
AWTSGEYEQY TRBV30
AWSVQVYEQY TRBV30
ASRDSYTGELF TRBV28
ASSPLPVDYGYT TRBV25-1
ASSLSGRADTQY TRBV5-1
ASSLTSGYEQY TRBV9
ASSVGFGTSGSTDTQY TRBV7-2
ASRSEGGTEAF TRBV19
ASSLWSEGFGANVLT TRBV27
ASSDRGLSAF TRBV27
ASSLGLAGQETQY TRBV5-6
ASSGLGTGELF TRBV19
ASEADLNSPLH TRBV25-1
ASSVEGGGNTIY TRBV9
ASRPEGITEAF TRBV2
ASSLRLAGVGEQY TRBV5-1
ASSLANTGELF TRBV28
ASSYASYEQY TRBV6-6
ASSLGGNQETQY TRBV11-3
ASSQPGNNEQF TRBV7-2
ASGGQGAPNYGYT TRBV28
ASSSGQVPNYGYT TRBV5-1
ASSSSGYYGYT TRBV7-2
ASSSQGVAPSYNEQF TRBV5-1
ASSQTLAYEQY TRBV27
ASSSGQGAWEQY TRBV28
ASSWGQGGYGYT TRBV28
ASSQGSGMANIQY TRBV4-2
ASSGGNYQSYEQY TRBV11-2
ASSKGVSPQETQY TRBV5-4
ASSSRTSGGNEQF TRBV9
ASSPATGAGEQY TRBV18
ASSLGGTYEQY TRBV6-1
ASSLTGNTGELF TRBV27
ASSLAGTDTQY TRBV5-1
AISERGRNYGYT TRBV10-3